This T cell receptor beta chain was found in a study of technical replicates of blood from a handful of donors. The CDR3 totals 15 residues. The junction had 7 bases not matched to a gene; V was cut back by 3 bases and J by 3 bases. The germline V gene encodes CDR1 SGHTA and CDR2 FQGNSA. The repertoire was sequenced with immunoSEQ multiplex PCR; TCRdb's copy has only in-frame clones and lacks some. The sample holds fewer than 45,000 clones, almost 97% seen once. This chain joins TRBV7-2 and TRBJ2-7; 8 bases agree with TRBD2. This sequence was found in a human donor in good health. Input material: T cells isolated from PBMCs. The CDR3 bases are TGTGCCAGCAGCTTCTTGACTAGCGACTACTACGAGCAGTACTTC. Translated, it gives CASSFLTSDYYEQYF.